The T cell receptor beta chain under discussion was sequenced for a study of CD8+ T cells in alopecia areata. Across the whole study: The study gave treated patients oral tofacitinib at 5 to 10 mg twice daily. Treated patients' severity was scored by percentage of affected scalp area.

As for treatment: oral pan-JAK inhibitor, 5-10 mg twice daily. From PBMCs, CD4+ and CD8+ T cells were sorted. Investigators isolated RNA and reverse transcribed it into cDNA to act as the sequencing template. The protocol was immunoSEQ multiplex PCR, while the TCRdb copy is restricted to in-frame clones and leaves out a portion. This sample has over 150,000 clones, with around 60% found just once. Germline V gives CDR1 SGHTA, CDR2 FQGNSA. V lost 5 bases and J lost 2, with 12 bases in between. CDR3 length equals 14 residues. This sequence joins TRBV7-2 and TRBJ2-5; D remains ambiguous. This receptor was taken from a human donor with alopecia areata. Sequences were derived from CD4+ T cells sorted from blood, sampled at week 4, from a patient treated with tofacitinib. Here the CDR3 reads CASSPSGAQETQYF. DNA for the CDR3: TGTGCCAGCAGCCCCAGTGGTGCACAAGAGACCCAGTACTTC.